A selection of T cell receptor beta chains follows, all from one sample in a study of T cell repertoires in cytomegalovirus infection. These TCRs' antigens remain unknown. TCRdb recomputed calls from the reads with MiXCR, one row per CDR3 protein. The sample lists about 890,000 distinct CDR3 sequences, less than 40% occurring once. The sample was cultured CD8+ T cells from PBMCs, taken from culture after CMV antigen stimulation. These receptors all stem from a human donor in good health (CMV status not recorded). Some clones in this sample may be carry-over from other donors' samples. The CDR3 runs from the conserved cysteine through the conserved F or W. A D gene is named only where the DNA matches it firmly. Clone size is stated in some rows and not others, as once, few, many or a class when expanded.

v_gene: TRBV12-3/TRBV12-4
d_gene: NA
j_gene: TRBJ1-2
abundance: few
CDR3aa: CASSPREEGAYGGYTF
CDR3nt: TGTGCCAGCAGCCCCCGAGAGGAGGGTGCCTATGGTGGCTACACCTTC

v_gene: TRBV15
d_gene: NA
j_gene: TRBJ2-1
abundance: NA
CDR3aa: CATSPSSPNEQFF
CDR3nt: TGTGCCACCAGCCCCTCCTCCCCTAATGAGCAGTTCTTC

v_gene: TRBV11-1
d_gene: NA
j_gene: TRBJ2-3
abundance: NA
CDR3aa: CASSHPPERQDPTPTADTQYF
CDR3nt: TGTGCCAGCAGCCACCCTCCCGAGAGGCAGGACCCTACCCCGACGGCAGATACGCAGTATTTT

v_gene: TRBV19
d_gene: NA
j_gene: TRBJ1-5
abundance: few
CDR3aa: CASSLPGLTGYQPQHF
CDR3nt: TGTGCCAGTAGTCTTCCGGGCCTGACAGGTTATCAGCCCCAGCATTTT

v_gene: TRBV24-1
d_gene: NA
j_gene: TRBJ2-1
abundance: NA
CDR3aa: CATSDLSRGTRQFF
CDR3nt: TGTGCCACCAGTGATTTGAGTAGGGGGACACGGCAGTTCTTC

v_gene: TRBV6-5
d_gene: NA
j_gene: TRBJ2-2
abundance: few
CDR3aa: CASSYGADRANTGELFF
CDR3nt: TGTGCCAGCAGTTATGGGGCCGACAGAGCGAACACCGGGGAGCTGTTTTTT

v_gene: TRBV7-9
d_gene: NA
j_gene: TRBJ2-5
abundance: NA
CDR3aa: CASSRTTEGTQYF
CDR3nt: TGTGCCAGCAGCCGGACTACGGAGGGGACCCAGTACTTC

v_gene: TRBV6-5
d_gene: NA
j_gene: TRBJ1-1
abundance: NA
CDR3aa: CASSYSIAGNTEAFF
CDR3nt: TGTGCCAGCAGTTACTCGATCGCGGGGAACACTGAAGCTTTCTTT

v_gene: TRBV24-1
d_gene: TRBD2
j_gene: TRBJ2-1
abundance: few
CDR3aa: CATSDFTSGGANEQFF
CDR3nt: TGTGCCACCAGTGATTTCACGAGCGGGGGGGCCAATGAGCAGTTCTTC

v_gene: TRBV15
d_gene: NA
j_gene: TRBJ1-1
abundance: NA
CDR3aa: CATSQRGDLLNTEAFF
CDR3nt: TGTGCCACCAGTCAAAGGGGGGATTTACTTAACACTGAAGCTTTCTTT

v_gene: TRBV28
d_gene: NA
j_gene: TRBJ2-4
abundance: NA
CDR3aa: CASSLGNLAKNIQYF
CDR3nt: TGTGCCAGCAGTTTAGGCAATCTAGCCAAAAACATTCAGTACTTC

v_gene: TRBV7-8
d_gene: NA
j_gene: TRBJ1-5
abundance: few
CDR3aa: CASKWSPPSASNQPQHF
CDR3nt: TGTGCCAGCAAGTGGAGTCCCCCCTCGGCAAGCAATCAGCCCCAGCATTTT

v_gene: TRBV27
d_gene: TRBD2
j_gene: TRBJ2-5
abundance: few
CDR3aa: CASSLSSGGAETQYF
CDR3nt: TGTGCCAGCAGTTTAAGTAGCGGGGGTGCTGAGACCCAGTACTTC

v_gene: TRBV29-1
d_gene: NA
j_gene: TRBJ2-2
abundance: NA
CDR3aa: CSGGVGTGELFF
CDR3nt: TGCAGCGGGGGGGTGGGCACCGGGGAGCTGTTTTTT

v_gene: TRBV29-1
d_gene: NA
j_gene: TRBJ2-1
abundance: NA
CDR3aa: CSVESSKRAYNEQFF
CDR3nt: TGCAGCGTTGAAAGCTCCAAGCGGGCCTACAATGAGCAGTTCTTC

v_gene: TRBV7-6
d_gene: NA
j_gene: TRBJ1-2
abundance: NA
CDR3aa: CASSSFGGDYTF
CDR3nt: TGTGCCAGCAGCTCCTTCGGCGGAGACTACACCTTC

v_gene: TRBV6-2/TRBV6-3
d_gene: NA
j_gene: TRBJ2-5
abundance: NA
CDR3aa: CASNQGRETQYF
CDR3nt: TGTGCCAGTAACCAGGGTCGGGAGACCCAGTACTTC

v_gene: TRBV4-3
d_gene: NA
j_gene: TRBJ1-5
abundance: NA
CDR3aa: CASSRVLNQPQHF
CDR3nt: TGCGCCAGCAGCCGCGTTTTAAATCAGCCCCAGCATTTT

v_gene: TRBV7-6
d_gene: TRBD1
j_gene: TRBJ2-2
abundance: many
CDR3aa: CASSLPGQGPLANTGELFF
CDR3nt: TGTGCCAGCAGCCTACCGGGACAGGGGCCATTAGCGAACACCGGGGAGCTGTTTTTT

v_gene: TRBV20-1
d_gene: NA
j_gene: TRBJ1-2
abundance: NA
CDR3aa: CSARFSGQSRGYTF
CDR3nt: TGCAGTGCTAGATTTTCCGGGCAATCTCGGGGCTACACCTTC

v_gene: TRBV6-1
d_gene: NA
j_gene: TRBJ2-3
abundance: NA
CDR3aa: CASSQVAGPNTDTQYF
CDR3nt: TGTGCCAGCAGCCAAGTGGCGGGGCCAAACACAGATACGCAGTATTTT

v_gene: TRBV6-6
d_gene: TRBD2
j_gene: TRBJ2-1
abundance: NA
CDR3aa: CASSIGLAVTYNEQFF
CDR3nt: TGTGCCAGCAGCATCGGACTAGCGGTTACCTACAATGAGCAGTTCTTC

v_gene: TRBV9
d_gene: NA
j_gene: TRBJ2-2
abundance: few
CDR3aa: CASSVTTGELFF
CDR3nt: TGTGCCAGCAGCGTAACCACCGGGGAGCTGTTTTTT

v_gene: TRBV20-1
d_gene: NA
j_gene: TRBJ1-1
abundance: few
CDR3aa: CSARSRQTNTEAFF
CDR3nt: TGCAGTGCTAGATCTCGACAGACCAACACTGAAGCTTTCTTT

v_gene: TRBV23-1
d_gene: NA
j_gene: TRBJ2-7
abundance: few
CDR3aa: CASNTGYEQYF
CDR3nt: TGCGCCAGCAATACGGGGTACGAGCAGTACTTC

v_gene: TRBV12-3/TRBV12-4
d_gene: NA
j_gene: TRBJ2-1
abundance: few
CDR3aa: CASRSGTRLFF
CDR3nt: TGTGCCAGCAGGTCGGGGACACGTCTTTTTTTC

v_gene: TRBV19
d_gene: NA
j_gene: TRBJ1-1
abundance: few
CDR3aa: CASENGNTEAFF
CDR3nt: TGTGCCAGTGAGAACGGGAACACTGAAGCTTTCTTT